Below are 30 T cell receptor beta chains sequenced from a single sample in a study of CD8 T cells in Susac syndrome. It was with random hexamers that roughly 0.45 to 1 ug RNA was reverse transcribed. TCRdb recomputed calls from the immunoSEQ multiplex PCR reads with MiXCR, one row per CDR3 protein. There are more than 150,000 distinct CDR3 sequences in the sample; 94% occur only once, and more than 0.2% lies in the top ten. Sequencing was carried out using CD8+ T cells from PBMCs. Receptors originate from a human donor with multiple sclerosis.

V gene TRBV9 combines with J gene TRBJ2-2, with 7 bases identical to TRBD1. CDR1 SGDLS and CDR2 YYNGEE come from the germline V gene. J was trimmed by 1 base and V by 0 bases; bases with no gene match: 0. The CDR3 sequence is 15 residues long. This chain's CDR3 is CASSVDRGNTGELFF. CDR3 sequence (DNA): TGTGCCAGCAGCGTAGACAGGGGGAACACCGGGGAGCTGTTTTTT.

The CDR3 loop is CASSEPVGGGLGGYTF. In DNA form, the CDR3 reads TGTGCCAGCAGTGAACCAGTAGGCGGGGGCCTGGGAGGCTACACCTTC. The rearrangement links TRBV6-1 to TRBJ1-2; the D gene is possibly TRBD1 (6 bases). Per the germline V gene, CDR1 is MNHNS and CDR2 is SASEGT. The V and J ends lost 2 bases and 8 bases respectively, with 21 bases between them. The CDR3 is 16 residues long.

CDR3 region: CASSEAKGGRMHYEQYF. CDR3 in DNA: TGTGCCAGCAGTGAAGCGAAAGGGGGCCGAATGCACTACGAGCAGTACTTC. V usage is TRBV2 and J usage is TRBJ2-7; 7 bases agree with TRBD1. CDR3 length: 17 residues. Trimming at V came to 0 bases and at J to 3 bases, leaving 11 bases not matched to a gene. The V gene's germline CDR1 is SNHLY and CDR2 FYNNEI.

V usage is TRBV14 and J usage is TRBJ1-2; D remains ambiguous. CDR1 SGHDN and CDR2 FVKESK come from the germline V gene. V was shortened by 0 bases and J by 5 bases, with 4 bases between the two germline ends. The CDR3 contains 12 residues. CDR3 loop: CASSQEAYGYTF. CDR3 sequence (DNA): TGTGCCAGCAGCCAAGAGGCATATGGCTACACCTTC. The whole variable domain, filled in from reference TRBV14 and TRBJ1-2, reads EAGVTQFPSHSVIEKGQTVTLRCDPISGHDNLYWYRRVMGKEIKFLLHFVKESKQDESGMPNNRFLAERTGGTYSTLKVQPAELEDSGVYFCASSQEAYGYTFGSGTRLTVV.

V and J are TRBV13 and TRBJ1-2, with 9 nucleotides matching TRBD1. The V gene end was trimmed by 5 bases and the J gene end by 4 bases; junction bases not matched to a gene: 11. The CDR3 length is 16 residues. Germline CDR1 is PRHDT and CDR2 is FYEKMQ (reference sequence). The CDR3 sequence is CASSSRSQGAGYGYTF. CDR3 nucleotide sequence: TGTGCCAGCAGCAGTAGATCACAGGGGGCCGGCTATGGCTACACCTTC.

This clonotype was seen just once. This chain connects TRBV7-9 to TRBJ1-5; no clear D. V gave up 1 base and J gave up 5 bases, with 6 bases separating them. The CDR3 covers 13 residues. Per the germline V gene, CDR1 is SEHNR and CDR2 is FQNEAQ (reference sequence). CDR3 region: CASSLEGYQPQHF. CDR3 nucleotide sequence: TGTGCCAGCAGCTTAGAAGGCTATCAGCCCCAGCATTTT.

The CDR3 protein is CASSPRLDGSEAFF. CDR3 sequence (DNA): TGTGCCAGCAGCCCCCGATTGGACGGATCTGAAGCTTTCTTT. The V call is TRBV9, the J call TRBJ1-1; no firm D call. V was pared by 4 bases and J by 6 bases, with 16 bases between. The CDR3 contains 14 residues. The germline CDR1 and CDR2 sequences are SGDLS and YYNGEE.

This chain uses TRBV20-1 with TRBJ1-2; TRBD1 is a possible D gene (6 bases). Germline values: CDR1 DFQATT, CDR2 SNEGSKA (reference sequence). The CDR3 runs 11 residues. V was cut by 6 bases and J by 5 bases, with 10 bases left in between. The CDR3 region is CSAQGIYGYTF. The CDR3 coding sequence is TGCAGTGCCCAGGGGATTTATGGCTACACCTTC.

The rearrangement joins TRBV28 to TRBJ1-4; D unclear. Germline CDR1 and CDR2: MDHEN and SYDVKM. CDR3 length: 15 amino acids. Trimming shortened V by 5 bases and J by 6 bases, and 16 bases separated the two germline ends. The CDR3: CASSPEPPPYEKLFF. The CDR3 bases are TGTGCCAGCAGTCCCGAACCGCCGCCGTATGAAAAACTGTTTTTT.

This chain uses TRBV24-1 with TRBJ2-3; D is perhaps TRBD1 or TRBD2 (5 bases each). This CDR3 has 12 residues. Trimming shortened V by 5 bases and J by 11 bases, and 13 bases separated the two germline ends. CDR1 is KGHDR and CDR2 is SFDVKD in the germline V gene. In DNA form, the CDR3 reads TGTGCCACCAGTGGGGACGGGCCTATGCAGTATTTT. Translation gives CATSGDGPMQYF.

The chain links TRBV29-1 to TRBJ1-2; 7 nucleotides match TRBD1. The J segment lost 4 bases and the V segment lost 5 bases, leaving 4 bases of the junction unmatched. Germline V CDR1 and CDR2: SQVTM, ANQGSEA. The CDR3 is made up of 12 amino acids. CDR3 DNA: TGCAGCGTTTTTCAGGGGGGCTATGGCTACACCTTC. The encoded protein is CSVFQGGYGYTF.

V gene TRBV9 combines with J gene TRBJ2-7, with 11 bases lining up with TRBD2. CDR1 is SGDLS and CDR2 is YYNGEE in the germline V gene. There are 14 residues in the CDR3. The V and J ends lost 3 bases and 5 bases, in that order; junction bases with no gene match: 4. DNA for the CDR3: TGTGCCAGCAGCGGACCGGGACTAGCGGACGAGCAGTACTTC. Its protein is CASSGPGLADEQYF. Variable domain in full (rest from reference TRBV9 and TRBJ2-7): DSGVTQTPKHLITATGQRVTLRCSPRSGDLSVYWYQQSLDQGLQFLIQYYNGEERAKGNILERFSAQQFPDLHSELNLSSLELGDSALYFCASSGPGLADEQYFGPGTRLTVT.

This clonotype was counted between two and nine times. The genes are TRBV29-1 and TRBJ2-2, with 7 bases matching TRBD1. J was trimmed by 0 bases and V by 3 bases; bases with no gene match: 4. This CDR3 is built from 15 residues. The V gene's germline CDR1 is SQVTM and CDR2 ANQGSEA. CDR3 bases: TGCAGCGTTGAGGCGGACAGGACGAACACCGGGGAGCTGTTTTTT. This gives the protein CSVEADRTNTGELFF.

Only one count was recorded for this clonotype. CDR3 in amino acids: CASSVGSGSNQPQHF. In nucleotides, the CDR3 is TGTGCCAGCAGCGTAGGATCGGGGAGCAATCAGCCCCAGCATTTT. J is TRBJ1-5 and V is TRBV9; no firm D call. Trimming stripped 0 bases from V and 1 base from J, with 8 bases between. The length of the CDR3 is 15 residues. Germline V CDR1 and CDR2: SGDLS, YYNGEE.

The rearrangement uses TRBV6-2 or TRBV6-3 and TRBJ1-1, with 9 bases identical to TRBD1. Germline V gives CDR1 MNHEY, CDR2 SVGEGT. The CDR3 spans 15 residues. With V trimmed by 4 bases and J by 5 bases, 8 bases remained unmatched. Written as DNA, the CDR3 is TGTGCCAGCAGTTGGGGACAGGGAAGCCTTACTGAAGCTTTCTTT. It codes for CASSWGQGSLTEAFF.

The chain joins TRBV20-1 to TRBJ1-2; 9 bases align to TRBD1. Germline loops: CDR1 DFQATT, CDR2 SNEGSKA (reference sequence). The junction had 12 bases not matched to a gene; V was cut back by 2 bases and J by 5 bases. The CDR3 sequence is 16 residues long. The CDR3 here is CSARLPQDRGRYGYTF. The DNA of the CDR3 is TGCAGTGCTAGACTCCCCCAGGACAGGGGAAGGTATGGCTACACCTTC.

This clonotype was detected only once. This chain connects TRBV6-2 or TRBV6-3 to TRBJ2-3; D is unresolved. The CDR3 totals 16 residues. The V end was cut by 1 base, the J end by 2 bases, with 13 bases between. Per germline, CDR1 MNHEY and CDR2 SVGEGT. The CDR3 bases are TGTGCCAGCAGTTACTACCGTACGGGTCACACAGATACGCAGTATTTT. Its protein is CASSYYRTGHTDTQYF.

The chain couples TRBV7-2 to TRBJ1-1; 7 nucleotides line up with TRBD1. The CDR3 runs 15 residues. The germline gives CDR1 SGHTA, CDR2 FQGNSA. V shed 5 bases, J shed 6 bases, and the junction held 12 bases outside the gene matches. This CDR3 is CASSASQGEGAEAFF. Written as DNA, the CDR3 is TGTGCCAGCAGCGCGAGCCAGGGGGAAGGCGCTGAAGCTTTCTTT.

The chain carries TRBV6-1 and TRBJ2-5; TRBD2 might be the D (6 bases). CDR1 and CDR2 from the germline V gene are MNHNS and SASEGT. This CDR3 comprises 12 residues. V shed 8 bases and J shed 9 bases, with 16 bases lying between them. For the CDR3, the DNA is TGTGCCAGCTCGAGGGAGAGGGAGGCCCAGTACTTC. Amino acid sequence: CASSREREAQYF.

The chain couples TRBV27 to TRBJ1-1; possible D gene TRBD1, 5 bases. CDR1 MNHEY and CDR2 SMNVEV come from the germline V gene (reference sequence). This CDR3 comprises 13 residues. V was cut by 7 bases and J by 0 bases, with 9 bases left in between. The DNA of the CDR3 is TGTGCCAGCATGGGACTGCTGAACACTGAAGCTTTCTTT. Its protein is CASMGLLNTEAFF.

The rearrangement links TRBV4-1 to TRBJ2-2, with D maybe TRBD2 (5 bases). The CDR3 totals 15 residues. Looked up from germline, CDR1 is MGHRA and CDR2 is YSYEKL. V gave up 0 bases and J gave up 7 bases, with 12 bases separating them. The CDR3 region has the DNA TGCGCCAGCAGCCAAGATTTACGGGGAGACGGGGAGCTGTTTTTT. Translation gives CASSQDLRGDGELFF.

The V gene is TRBV2, the J gene TRBJ1-6; no reliable D call. V lost 6 bases to trimming and J lost 12 bases, with 21 bases between them. The CDR3 spans 15 residues. CDR1 and CDR2 (germline): SNHLY, FYNNEI. The CDR3 here is CASRHDTADLVPLHF. CDR3 nucleotide sequence: TGTGCCAGCAGACACGACACCGCTGATCTCGTACCCCTCCACTTT.

The chain employs TRBV12-3 or TRBV12-4 and TRBJ2-5, with 8 positions matching TRBD1. With V trimmed by 6 bases and J by 7 bases, 13 bases remained unmatched. The CDR3 is 15 amino acids. The CDR3 nucleotides read TGTGCCAGCAGCCCCAAGGACAGGGTTGTGTGGACCCAGTACTTC. Protein product: CASSPKDRVVWTQYF.

The chain recombines TRBV29-1 with TRBJ1-2; TRBD1 agrees at 10 bases. The CDR3 is 15 amino acids. Germline assignment: CDR1 SQVTM and CDR2 ANQGSEA. V shed 4 bases and J 1 base; nucleotides not matched to a gene: 6. The CDR3 DNA reads TGCAGCGTTGTCGGGGACAGGGGTGTTAACTATGGCTACACCTTC. It is translated as CSVVGDRGVNYGYTF.

J is TRBJ2-7 and V is TRBV9; 9 bases align to TRBD1. CDR3 length: 13 residues. Germline V lookup: CDR1 SGDLS, CDR2 YYNGEE. J was trimmed by 6 bases and V by 3 bases; bases with no gene match: 4. DNA of the CDR3: TGTGCCAGCAGCGAGGGGACAGGGTTCGAGCAGTACTTC. This codes for CASSEGTGFEQYF.

This chain joins TRBV29-1 and TRBJ2-7; possible D gene TRBD1, 6 bases. V was shortened by 2 bases and J by 0 bases, with 11 bases between the two germline ends. In germline, CDR1 is SQVTM, CDR2 ANQGSEA. This CDR3 has 14 residues. CDR3 residues: CSVERQVPSYEQYF. In DNA form, the CDR3 reads TGCAGCGTTGAAAGACAGGTCCCCTCCTACGAGCAGTACTTC.

J is TRBJ2-5 and V is TRBV5-4; possible D gene TRBD1, 6 bases. The germline CDR1 and CDR2 sequences are SGHNT and YYREEE (reference sequence). Trimming took 2 bases from V and 2 from J, leaving 10 bases between them. CDR3 length: 14 residues. CDR3 DNA sequence: TGTGCCAGCAGCTTTTGGGGGACACAAGAGACCCAGTACTTC. Its translation: CASSFWGTQETQYF.

The chain carries TRBV4-1 and TRBJ1-6; D may be TRBD1 (5 bases). The V gene lost 0 bases and the J gene lost 9 bases, with 15 bases spanning the gap. From germline, CDR1 is MGHRA and CDR2 YSYEKL. CDR3 length equals 16 residues. The CDR3: CASSQDHDGAISPLHF. CDR3 coding DNA: TGCGCCAGCAGCCAAGATCATGACGGGGCCATTTCACCCCTCCACTTT.

V usage is TRBV14 and J usage is TRBJ1-2, with D possibly matching TRBD1 (5 bases). CDR1 and CDR2 from the germline V gene are SGHDN and FVKESK. V lost 0 bases, J lost 6 bases, and 14 bases lay in between. The CDR3 is made up of 15 amino acids. As DNA, the CDR3 is TGTGCCAGCAGCCAAGATATCAGGGCCGTTGATGGCTACACCTTC. It translates to CASSQDIRAVDGYTF.

This rearrangement joins TRBV9 to TRBJ2-3, with D possibly TRBD2 on 6 matching bases. The germline V gene encodes CDR1 SGDLS and CDR2 YYNGEE. The V gene lost 0 bases and the J gene lost 0 bases, with 8 bases spanning the gap. This CDR3 comprises 15 residues. The CDR3 spells CASSVAGASTDTQYF. CDR3 DNA sequence: TGTGCCAGCAGCGTAGCGGGAGCTAGCACAGATACGCAGTATTTT.